The 15 T cell receptor beta chains in this list originate from one sample, sequenced in a study of blood T cell repertoires in COVID-19 (dated by TCRdb to 2018 to 2021). The library was obtained by the immunoSEQ multiplex PCR assay. Held by TCRdb, this immuneACCESS table contains in-frame sequences only and omits some clones. Under half of the omission traces to an unresolved V gene where checked; the cause of the rest is unknown. This sample gives about 220,000 clones in total; approximately 84% of them show up just once. The biggest ten clones account for around 3% of the sample. Sequencing was carried out using peripheral blood. The receptor source for this set is a man aged 45 to 65 who had recovered from COVID-19.

This chain links TRBV19 with TRBJ2-1, with no clear D. Trimming shortened V by 4 bases and J by 7 bases, and 8 bases separated the two germline ends. This CDR3 comprises 12 residues. Germline V lookup: CDR1 LNHDA, CDR2 SQIVND (reference sequence). CDR3 sequence reads: CASSKERNEQFF. CDR3 bases: TGTGCCAGTAGTAAAGAACGGAATGAGCAGTTCTTC.

This clone was detected many times. The chain carries TRBV21-1 and TRBJ2-1; TRBD2 was called by the table and not checked on the DNA. TRBV21-1 is an annotated pseudogene. This CDR3 region has 18 residues. The CDR3 protein is CASSKALMTSGTYNEQFF. The DNA for the CDR3 is TGTGCCAGCAGCAAAGCCCTGATGACTAGCGGGACCTACAATGAGCAGTTCTTC.

The chain carries TRBV18 and TRBJ1-5; TRBD1 matches at 7 bases. The trim removed 5 bases at V and 0 bases at J, leaving 4 bases unmatched. CDR1 is KGHSH, CDR2 LQKENI, per germline. The CDR3 extends over 15 amino acids. The CDR3 DNA sequence: TGTGCCAGCTCAGAACAGGGGTATAGCAATCAGCCCCAGCATTTT. Encoded protein: CASSEQGYSNQPQHF.

The chain employs TRBV4-1 and TRBJ2-1; D perhaps matches TRBD2 (5 bases). The CDR3 has 15 amino acids. CDR1 MGHRA and CDR2 YSYEKL come from the germline V gene. Deletions cut 1 base from V and 0 bases from J, with 7 bases between. The CDR3 sequence: CASSQAGSSYNEQFF. CDR3 sequence (DNA): TGCGCCAGCAGCCAAGCGGGGAGCTCCTACAATGAGCAGTTCTTC.

V and J are TRBV6-1 and TRBJ1-2; D might be TRBD1 (5 bases). The germline V and J ends were trimmed by 2 bases and 2 bases, with 9 bases remaining between them. The CDR3 sequence is 14 residues long. Germline-derived CDR1 and CDR2 are MNHNS and SASEGT. The CDR3 DNA reads TGTGCCAGCAGTGAAACAGGTCCAAACTATGGCTACACCTTC. It translates to CASSETGPNYGYTF.

This chain uses TRBV27 with TRBJ1-6, with 11 bases fitting TRBD1. CDR3 length equals 16 residues. V trimming: 1 base; J trimming: 10 bases; junction bases outside the gene matches: 6. Germline CDR1 reads MNHEY; CDR2 reads SMNVEV (reference sequence). In DNA, the CDR3 is TGTGCCAGCAGTTTATACCGGGACAGGGGGGGGTCACCCCTCCACTTT. The encoded protein is CASSLYRDRGGSPLHF.

The V gene is TRBV11-3, the J gene TRBJ2-2, with D tentatively TRBD1 (6 bases). Germline V lookup: CDR1 SGHNT, CDR2 YENEEA. This CDR3 is built from 14 residues. V shed 4 bases and J shed 2 bases, with 8 bases lying between them. CDR3 protein: CASSSDRNTGELFF. The CDR3 DNA follows: TGTGCCAGCAGCTCGGACAGAAACACCGGGGAGCTGTTTTTT.

The chain is built from TRBV28 and TRBJ1-3; no reliable D call. The germline gives CDR1 MDHEN, CDR2 SYDVKM. V was shortened by 5 bases and J by 0 bases, with 8 bases between the two germline ends. This CDR3 contains 14 residues. This chain's CDR3 is CASSLRVSGNTIYF. The CDR3 region has the DNA TGTGCCAGCAGTCTCCGAGTCTCTGGAAACACCATATATTTT.

The V and J genes are TRBV19 and TRBJ2-2, with D tentatively TRBD1 (5 bases). This CDR3 is 14 amino acids long. Germline CDR1 reads LNHDA; CDR2 reads SQIVND (reference sequence). Trimming took 2 bases from V and 5 from J, leaving 9 bases between them. CDR3 in amino acids: CASSILRGTGELFF. CDR3 DNA sequence: TGTGCCAGTAGTATATTAAGGGGTACCGGGGAGCTGTTTTTT.

J is TRBJ2-3 and V is TRBV5-1; 7 positions agree with TRBD1. Looked up from germline, CDR1 is SGHRS and CDR2 is YFSETQ. The CDR3 extends over 15 amino acids. Unmatched junction bases numbered 5, after V lost 2 bases and J lost 2 bases. DNA of the CDR3: TGCGCCAGCAGCTTCTCGACAGGGTACACAGATACGCAGTATTTT. Translated, it gives CASSFSTGYTDTQYF. Filled out from reference TRBV5-1 and TRBJ2-3, the complete variable domain reads KAGVTQTPRYLIKTRGQQVTLSCSPISGHRSVSWYQQTPGQGLQFLFEYFSETQRNKGNFPGRFSGRQFSNSRSEMNVSTLELGDSALYLCASSFSTGYTDTQYFGPGTRLTVL.

This clone was observed a few times. The rearrangement uses TRBV5-1 and TRBJ1-5; 8 bases are shared with TRBD1. This CDR3 is built from 15 residues. J lost 5 bases, V lost 2 bases, and 6 bases had no gene match. Germline assignment: CDR1 SGHRS and CDR2 YFSETQ. CDR3 sequence reads: CASSFDGQGDQPQHF. The CDR3, as DNA: TGCGCCAGCAGCTTCGATGGACAGGGCGATCAGCCCCAGCATTTT.

The rearrangement joins TRBV10-2 to TRBJ2-1; unclear D gene. CDR1 is WSHSY and CDR2 is SAAADI in the germline V gene. The CDR3 has 11 amino acids. V was shortened by 4 bases and J by 7 bases, with 5 bases between the two germline ends. The CDR3 nucleotides read TGCGCCAGCAGTGTAAATAATGAGCAGTTCTTC. Amino acid sequence: CASSVNNEQFF.

The rearrangement links TRBV7-2 to TRBJ2-5; 13 bases are a match to TRBD2. V gave up 5 bases and J gave up 6 bases; unmatched junction bases: 9. CDR1 is SGHTA, CDR2 FQGNSA, per germline. This CDR3 is 16 amino acids long. CDR3 sequence: CASSPGGLAGSKTQYF. The CDR3 nucleotides read TGTGCCAGCAGCCCAGGGGGACTAGCGGGATCGAAGACCCAGTACTTC.

V and J are TRBV7-2 and TRBJ1-2; D is undetermined. Germline V gene lookup returns CDR1 SGHTA and CDR2 FQGNSA. The CDR3 length is 12 residues. V gave up 3 bases and J gave up 4 bases, with 6 bases separating them. In DNA form, the CDR3 reads TGTGCCAGCAGCTTTGCAGGCTATGGCTACACCTTC. Protein product: CASSFAGYGYTF.

CDR3 in DNA: TGTGCCAGCAGCTCATATAGCGGGAGTAGTGCTGGGGCCAAAAACATTCAGTACTTC. Protein product: CASSSYSGSSAGAKNIQYF. This chain connects TRBV28 to TRBJ2-4; 9 bases map to TRBD2. Germline CDR1 is MDHEN and CDR2 is SYDVKM. The CDR3 consists of 19 residues. V was pared by 6 bases and J by 1 base, with 16 bases of the junction left unmatched.